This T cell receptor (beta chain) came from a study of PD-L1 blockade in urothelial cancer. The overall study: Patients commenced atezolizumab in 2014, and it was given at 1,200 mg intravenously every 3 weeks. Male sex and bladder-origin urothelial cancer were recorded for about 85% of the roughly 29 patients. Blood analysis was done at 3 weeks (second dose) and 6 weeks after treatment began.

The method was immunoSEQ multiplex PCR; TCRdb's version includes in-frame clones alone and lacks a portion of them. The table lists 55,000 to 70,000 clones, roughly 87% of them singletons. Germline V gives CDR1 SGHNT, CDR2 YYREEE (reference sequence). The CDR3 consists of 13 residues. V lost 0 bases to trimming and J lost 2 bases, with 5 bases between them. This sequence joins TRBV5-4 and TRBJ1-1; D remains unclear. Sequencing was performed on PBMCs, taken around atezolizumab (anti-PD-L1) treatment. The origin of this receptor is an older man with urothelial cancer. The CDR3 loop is CASSLATNTEAFF. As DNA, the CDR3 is TGTGCCAGCAGCTTGGCGACAAACACTGAAGCTTTCTTT.